Following are 17 T cell receptor beta chains from one sample sequenced in a study of OX40 agonist ivuxolimab in advanced cancers. Sequencing was performed with immunoSEQ multiplex PCR; in TCRdb, only in-frame clones are kept and a portion is missing. The table shows roughly 55,000 clones, with 80% occurring only once. The source material was CD4+ or CD8+ T cells sorted from blood, sampled in a trial of the OX40 agonist ivuxolimab. Receptor source: an adult with an advanced solid tumor such as melanoma, head and neck, liver or kidney cancer.

The V and J genes are TRBV5-1 and TRBJ2-3; 11 positions match TRBD2. The length of the CDR3 is 18 residues. Trimming at V came to 3 bases and at J to 5 bases, leaving 14 bases not matched to a gene. Germline assignment: CDR1 SGHRS and CDR2 YFSETQ. The CDR3 region has the DNA TGCGCCAGCAGCTCCGTTCCCTTTAGCGGGAGGGCCGGAGATACGCAGTATTTT. Protein: CASSSVPFSGRAGDTQYF. The variable domain in full, completed from reference TRBV5-1 and TRBJ2-3, reads KAGVTQTPRYLIKTRGQQVTLSCSPISGHRSVSWYQQTPGQGLQFLFEYFSETQRNKGNFPGRFSGRQFSNSRSEMNVSTLELGDSALYLCASSSVPFSGRAGDTQYFGPGTRLTVL.

This clone is a singleton in its sample. The chain combines TRBV7-2 with TRBJ2-5; D could derive from TRBD1 or TRBD2 (5 bases each). The CDR3 totals 10 residues. The germline V gene encodes CDR1 SGHTA and CDR2 FQGNSA. V was shortened by 9 bases and J by 4 bases, with 6 bases between the two germline ends. The CDR3 protein is CASGGETQYF. The CDR3 nucleotides are TGTGCCAGTGGGGGAGAGACCCAGTACTTC.

V is TRBV4-3 and J is TRBJ2-7; D uncertain. This CDR3 has 14 residues. Trimming stripped 0 bases from V and 5 bases from J, with 11 bases between. CDR1 LGHNA and CDR2 YSLEER come from the germline V gene. Here the CDR3 DNA reads TGCGCCAGCAGCCAAGATCCGAGAATCCACGAGCAGTACTTC. Translating it yields CASSQDPRIHEQYF.

The chain links TRBV9 to TRBJ2-5; D may be TRBD2 (6 bases). CDR3 length: 15 amino acids. The ends were cut back, 4 bases at V and 1 base at J, with 14 bases in the middle. Germline CDR1 SGDLS, CDR2 YYNGEE. This chain's CDR3 is CASSPPRGTQETQYF. CDR3 nucleotides: TGTGCCAGCAGCCCCCCGCGCGGGACCCAAGAGACCCAGTACTTC.

This clone was recorded a few times. J is TRBJ2-7 and V is TRBV2, with a tentative D call TRBD2 (6 bases). V gave up 5 bases and J gave up 3 bases, with 11 bases separating them. This CDR3 is 13 amino acids long. Germline lookup yields CDR1 SNHLY and CDR2 FYNNEI. CDR3 bases: TGTGCCAGCAGTTCCGGGACTTTCTACGAGCAGTACTTC. This encodes CASSSGTFYEQYF.

This clone is a singleton in its sample. This chain joins TRBV6-1 and TRBJ2-1; 11 bases agree with TRBD2. CDR1 is MNHNS, CDR2 SASEGT, per germline. The V gene end was trimmed by 4 bases and the J gene end by 4 bases; junction bases not matched to a gene: 9. The CDR3 spans 17 residues. CDR3 coding DNA: TGTGCCAGCAGTGGTGGTAGCGGGGGGGCTAGGTACAATGAGCAGTTCTTC. Protein: CASSGGSGGARYNEQFF.

The rearrangement uses TRBV5-4 and TRBJ2-1; TRBD2 aligns across 15 bases. CDR3 length: 19 amino acids. V trimming: 1 base; J trimming: 2 bases; junction bases outside the gene matches: 7. Germline-derived CDR1 and CDR2 are SGHNT and YYREEE (reference sequence). The CDR3, as DNA: TGTGCCAGCAGCTTGCCCCCGTGGACTAGCGGGAGGGCCTACAATGAGCAGTTCTTC. Translated: CASSLPPWTSGRAYNEQFF.

V usage is TRBV5-1 and J usage is TRBJ2-3; 8 positions match TRBD1. V was pared by 2 bases and J by 4 bases, with 6 bases of the junction left unmatched. Germline loops: CDR1 SGHRS, CDR2 YFSETQ. The CDR3 has 15 residues. The CDR3 loop reads CASSFNRQGSDTQYF. DNA of the CDR3: TGCGCCAGCAGCTTTAATCGACAGGGGTCAGATACGCAGTATTTT.

The rearrangement joins TRBV5-1 to TRBJ1-1; D is ambiguous. The V end was cut by 2 bases, the J end by 3 bases, with 8 bases between. CDR3 length: 13 amino acids. Germline V lookup: CDR1 SGHRS, CDR2 YFSETQ. CDR3: CASSLSVDTEAFF. The CDR3 DNA is TGCGCCAGCAGCTTATCGGTTGACACTGAAGCTTTCTTT.

This chain connects TRBV15 to TRBJ1-3; D is possibly TRBD1 (5 bases). V was shortened by 1 base and J by 0 bases, with 10 bases between the two germline ends. Per the germline V gene, CDR1 is LNHNV and CDR2 is YYDKDF (reference sequence). The CDR3 is 16 amino acids. This chain's CDR3 is CATSRGQLISGNTIYF. The CDR3 region has the DNA TGTGCCACCAGCAGAGGACAGCTCATCTCTGGAAACACCATATATTTT. Using reference TRBV15 and TRBJ1-3 for the parts outside the CDR3, the full variable domain is DAMVIQNPRYQVTQFGKPVTLSCSQTLNHNVMYWYQQKSSQAPKLLFHYYDKDFNNEADTPDNFQSRRPNTSFCFLDIRSPGLGDTAMYLCATSRGQLISGNTIYFGEGSWLTVV.

V is TRBV7-2 and J is TRBJ2-3, with D uncertain. V was shortened by 0 bases and J by 3 bases, with 7 bases between the two germline ends. CDR1 SGHTA and CDR2 FQGNSA come from the germline V gene. The CDR3 is made up of 14 amino acids. CDR3 protein: CASSLAGRTDTQYF. Written as DNA, the CDR3 is TGTGCCAGCAGCTTAGCCGGCAGAACAGATACGCAGTATTTT. The complete variable domain, with remaining parts taken from reference TRBV7-2 and TRBJ2-3, reads GAGVSQSPSNKVTEKGKDVELRCDPISGHTALYWYRQSLGQGLEFLIYFQGNSAPDKSGLPSDRFSAERTGGSVSTLTIQRTQQEDSAVYLCASSLAGRTDTQYFGPGTRLTVL.

This chain joins TRBV5-8 and TRBJ1-2; D might be TRBD1 (5 bases). Germline CDR1 is SGHTS and CDR2 is YDEGEE. V was shortened by 6 bases and J by 2 bases, with 11 bases between the two germline ends. The CDR3 spans 13 residues. For the CDR3, the DNA is TGTGCCAGCAATGAAGGGGACAACTATGGCTACACCTTC. Encoded protein: CASNEGDNYGYTF.

The V gene is TRBV9, the J gene TRBJ1-1; tentatively, D is TRBD1 (6 bases). V gave up 4 bases and J gave up 1 base, with 14 bases separating them. CDR3 size: 15 residues. Germline values: CDR1 SGDLS, CDR2 YYNGEE. CDR3 sequence reads: CASSTPMGANTEAFF. In nucleotides, the CDR3 is TGTGCCAGCAGCACCCCCATGGGGGCGAACACTGAAGCTTTCTTT.

This chain connects TRBV4-2 to TRBJ2-7; 7 bases align to TRBD2. Germline lookup yields CDR1 LGHNA and CDR2 YNFKEQ. The CDR3 length is 16 residues. V dropped 4 bases and J dropped 0; count of bases not matched to a gene: 9. The CDR3 sequence is CASSLGGAVGSYEQYF. The CDR3 nucleotides are TGTGCCAGCAGCCTGGGAGGGGCGGTCGGCTCCTACGAGCAGTACTTC.

The chain recombines TRBV18 with TRBJ1-3; D not resolved. Trimming pared 0 bases from V and 0 bases from J, leaving 9 bases between. Per germline, CDR1 KGHSH and CDR2 LQKENI. The CDR3 sequence is 16 residues long. The CDR3 nucleotides are TGTGCCAGCTCACCACCGGGCTCAAACTCTGGAAACACCATATATTTT. Translation: CASSPPGSNSGNTIYF. Together with reference TRBV18 and TRBJ1-3, the CDR3 gives the full variable domain: NAGVMQNPRHLVRRRGQEARLRCSPMKGHSHVYWYRQLPEEGLKFMVYLQKENIIDESGMPKERFSAEFPKEGPSILRIQQVVRGDSAAYFCASSPPGSNSGNTIYFGEGSWLTVV.

This clone is medium-sized within its sample. The rearrangement links TRBV19 to TRBJ2-7; D possibly corresponds to TRBD1 (7 bases). V shed 5 bases and J shed 6 bases, with 20 bases lying between them. Germline V gene lookup returns CDR1 LNHDA and CDR2 SQIVND (reference sequence). The CDR3 loop spans 15 amino acids. The CDR3 bases are TGTGCCAGTAGTCCGCAGGGGGGATCCCTGGGCGAGCAGTACTTC. Its protein product is CASSPQGGSLGEQYF.

The V and J genes are TRBV27 and TRBJ2-2, with a tentative D call TRBD1 (5 bases). Trimming left V 7 bases short and J 7 bases short, with 19 bases between. The germline V gene encodes CDR1 MNHEY and CDR2 SMNVEV (reference sequence). The CDR3 extends over 15 amino acids. CDR3 nucleotides: TGTGCCAGCAAAGTTTCCGCCAGGGTAAACGGGGAGCTGTTTTTT. Its protein is CASKVSARVNGELFF.